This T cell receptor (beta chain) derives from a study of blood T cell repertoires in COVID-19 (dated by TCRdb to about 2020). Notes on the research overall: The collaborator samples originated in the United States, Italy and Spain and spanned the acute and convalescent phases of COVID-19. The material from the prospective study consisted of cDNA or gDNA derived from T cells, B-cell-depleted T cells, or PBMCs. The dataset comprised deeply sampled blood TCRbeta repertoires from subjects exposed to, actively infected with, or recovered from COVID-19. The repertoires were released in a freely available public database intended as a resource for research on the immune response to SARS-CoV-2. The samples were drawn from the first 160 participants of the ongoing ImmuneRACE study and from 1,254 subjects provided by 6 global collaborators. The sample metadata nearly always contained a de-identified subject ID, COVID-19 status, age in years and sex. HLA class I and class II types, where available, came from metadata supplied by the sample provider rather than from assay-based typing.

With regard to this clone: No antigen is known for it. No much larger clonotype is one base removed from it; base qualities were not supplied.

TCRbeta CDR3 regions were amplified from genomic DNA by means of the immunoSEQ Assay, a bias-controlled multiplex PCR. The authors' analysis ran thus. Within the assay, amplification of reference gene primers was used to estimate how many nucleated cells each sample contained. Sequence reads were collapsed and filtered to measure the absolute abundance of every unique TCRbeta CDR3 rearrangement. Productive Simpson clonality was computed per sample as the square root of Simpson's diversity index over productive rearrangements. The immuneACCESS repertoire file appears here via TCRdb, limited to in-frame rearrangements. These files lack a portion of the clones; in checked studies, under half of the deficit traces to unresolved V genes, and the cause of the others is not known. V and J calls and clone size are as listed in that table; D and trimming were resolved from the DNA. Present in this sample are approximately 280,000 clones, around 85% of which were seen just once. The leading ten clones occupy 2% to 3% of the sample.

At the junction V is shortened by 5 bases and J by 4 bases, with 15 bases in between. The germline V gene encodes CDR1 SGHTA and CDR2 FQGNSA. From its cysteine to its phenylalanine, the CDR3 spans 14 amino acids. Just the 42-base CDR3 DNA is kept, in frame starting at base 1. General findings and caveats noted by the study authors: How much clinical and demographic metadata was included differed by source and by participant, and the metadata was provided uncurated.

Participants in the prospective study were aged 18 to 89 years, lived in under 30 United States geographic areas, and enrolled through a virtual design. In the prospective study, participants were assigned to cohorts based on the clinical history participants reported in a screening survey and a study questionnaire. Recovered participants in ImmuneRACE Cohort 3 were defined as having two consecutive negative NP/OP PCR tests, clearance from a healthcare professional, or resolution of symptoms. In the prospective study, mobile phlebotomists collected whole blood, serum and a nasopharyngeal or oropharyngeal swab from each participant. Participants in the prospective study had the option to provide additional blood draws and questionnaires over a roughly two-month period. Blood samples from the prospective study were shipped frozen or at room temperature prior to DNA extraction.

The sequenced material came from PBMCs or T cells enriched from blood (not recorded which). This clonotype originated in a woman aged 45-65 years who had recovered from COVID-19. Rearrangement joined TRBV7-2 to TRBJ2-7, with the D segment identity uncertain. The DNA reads TGTGCCAGCAGCGCGGTGGCTTCCGCATACGAGCAGTACTTC. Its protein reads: CASSAVASAYEQYF.